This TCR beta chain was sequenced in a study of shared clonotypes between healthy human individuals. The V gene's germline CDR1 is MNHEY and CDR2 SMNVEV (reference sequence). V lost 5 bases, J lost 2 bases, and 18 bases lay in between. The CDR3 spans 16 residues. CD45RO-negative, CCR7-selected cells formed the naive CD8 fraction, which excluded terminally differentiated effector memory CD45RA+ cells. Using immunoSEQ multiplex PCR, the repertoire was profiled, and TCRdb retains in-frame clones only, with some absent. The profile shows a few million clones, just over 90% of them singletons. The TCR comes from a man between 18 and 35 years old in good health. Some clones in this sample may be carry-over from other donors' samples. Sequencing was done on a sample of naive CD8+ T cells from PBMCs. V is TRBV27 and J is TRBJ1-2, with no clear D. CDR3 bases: TGTGCCAGCAGTCCTAGGATCGGACTGGGCAACTATGGCTACACCTTC. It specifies CASSPRIGLGNYGYTF.